Described below is a single T cell receptor beta chain sequence and its context. The entry originates in a study of blood T cell repertoires in COVID-19. Study summary: Samples taken during acute and convalescent COVID-19 were collected in the United States, Italy and Spain. In each case, the material was cDNA or gDNA derived from T cells, B-cell-depleted T cells, or PBMCs.

As handled by the study authors: Reference gene primers were amplified, and this amplification served to estimate nucleated cell counts. Produced via immunoSEQ multiplex PCR; TCRdb's table is partial and in-frame only. V and J calls and clone size are copied from that table; D and trimming were computed from the DNA. The data hold nearly 90,000 clones, with around 88% observed a single time. The CDR3 has 12 amino acids. Trimming took off 8 bases at V and 8 bases at J, with 15 bases between the two ends. The germline V gene encodes CDR1 ENHRY and CDR2 SYGVKD. The chain carries TRBV10-3 and TRBJ1-2, with a tentative D call TRBD1 (6 bases). This TCR was recovered from a man aged 60 to 69 with acute or convalescent COVID-19. The source material was peripheral blood. The CDR3 DNA is TGTGCCATCTCTAGGGGGGGGGACGGCTACACCTTC. This gives the protein CAISRGGDGYTF.